Listed below are T cell receptor beta chains from one sample, sequenced in a study of cytomegalovirus exposure and HLA in healthy donors. The method was immunoSEQ multiplex PCR; TCRdb's version includes in-frame clones alone and lacks a portion of them. The sample includes about 59,000 clones, about four fifths of them seen just once. Material: PBMCs. The receptors originated from a middle-aged woman in good health and CMV-seronegative. Both conserved end residues are part of each CDR3. A D gene is named only where the DNA matches it firmly. Clone size, where shown, is once, few, many, or a class for clones that have expanded.

TRBV4-1,NA,TRBJ2-1,TRBD2,CASSQGTSGLFEQFF,TGCGCCAGCAGCCAGGGGACTAGCGGTCTTTTCGAGCAGTTCTTC
TRBV7-8,NA,TRBJ2-2,TRBD2,CASSLTRLAASTGELFF,TGTGCCAGCAGCTTAACTAGACTAGCGGCATCCACCGGGGAGCTGTTTTTT
TRBV5-1,NA,TRBJ2-7,TRBD2,CASSSSGLAGAYEQYF,TGCGCCAGCAGCTCCTCGGGACTAGCGGGGGCCTACGAGCAGTACTTC
TRBV18,NA,TRBJ2-1,TRBD1,CASSPNTGGRGNEQFF,TGTGCCAGCTCACCTAATACAGGGGGCCGGGGCAATGAGCAGTTCTTC
TRBV5-1,NA,TRBJ2-7,TRBD2,CASSLESGRLYEQYF,TGCGCCAGCAGCTTGGAAAGCGGGAGGCTGTACGAGCAGTACTTC
TRBV28,NA,TRBJ2-6,TRBD1,CASSYQGVGANVLTF,TGTGCCAGCAGCTACCAGGGGGTCGGGGCCAACGTCCTGACTTTC
TRBV27,NA,TRBJ1-1,NA,CASSPYRNTEAFF,TGTGCCAGCAGTCCCTACAGGAACACTGAAGCTTTCTTT
TRBV28,once,TRBJ1-1,TRBD1,CALLRGQGAYTEAFF,TGTGCCCTTTTGAGGGGACAGGGCGCGTACACTGAAGCTTTCTTT
TRBV4-3,NA,TRBJ2-3,NA,CASSQGWGTSTDTQYF,TGCGCCAGCAGCCAAGGGTGGGGGACTAGCACAGATACGCAGTATTTT
TRBV5-4,NA,TRBJ2-7,TRBD1,CASSEGQGSSYEQYF,TGTGCCAGCAGCGAAGGACAGGGGAGCTCCTACGAGCAGTACTTC
TRBV28,once,TRBJ1-1,NA,CASSHPTGRSNTEAFF,TGTGCCAGCTCCCACCCGACGGGTCGATCAAACACTGAAGCTTTCTTT
TRBV7-9,NA,TRBJ2-3,NA,CASSSPLATDTQYF,TGTGCCAGCAGCTCACCGCTAGCCACAGATACGCAGTATTTT
TRBV9,few,TRBJ2-1,NA,CASSAGGAANEQFF,TGTGCCAGCAGCGCTGGAGGGGCTGCCAATGAGCAGTTCTTC
TRBV27,few,TRBJ1-2,NA,CASSFSGSYGYTF,TGTGCCAGCAGTTTCAGTGGGAGCTATGGCTACACCTTC
TRBV18,NA,TRBJ1-1,NA,CASSLLAIDTEAFF,TGTGCCAGCTCACTACTAGCCATAGACACTGAAGCTTTCTTT
TRBV4-1,NA,TRBJ1-1,NA,CASSQDPKGMNTEAFF,TGCGCCAGCAGCCAAGATCCTAAGGGGATGAACACTGAAGCTTTCTTT
TRBV5-1,NA,TRBJ2-3,TRBD2,CASSLALAGARDTQYF,TGCGCCAGCAGCTTGGCCCTAGCGGGAGCCCGAGATACGCAGTATTTT
TRBV7-2,NA,TRBJ1-2,TRBD1,CASSGDRGNYGYTF,TGTGCCAGCAGCGGAGACAGGGGGAACTATGGCTACACCTTC
TRBV27,NA,TRBJ2-3,TRBD2,CASSYFLAGGPTDTQYF,TGTGCCAGCAGCTATTTTTTGGCGGGAGGCCCCACAGATACGCAGTATTTT
TRBV5-1,NA,TRBJ2-5,NA,CASSLGSPGETQYF,TGCGCCAGCAGCTTGGGGTCGCCGGGGGAGACCCAGTACTTC
TRBV7-2,NA,TRBJ2-7,NA,CASSFTGTLYEQYF,TGTGCCAGCAGCTTTACAGGGACCTTATACGAGCAGTACTTC
TRBV29-1,NA,TRBJ1-4,TRBD1,CSVHGQGPNEKLFF,TGCAGCGTCCATGGACAGGGGCCTAATGAAAAACTGTTTTTT
TRBV27,NA,TRBJ2-7,TRBD1,CASSFSRGPYEQYF,TGTGCCAGCAGTTTCTCCAGGGGGCCCTACGAGCAGTACTTC
TRBV7-8,NA,TRBJ2-5,NA,CASRIRRAQETQYF,TGTGCCAGCAGAATAAGGCGGGCCCAAGAGACCCAGTACTTC
TRBV28,NA,TRBJ2-1,TRBD1,CASSVGQASYNEQFF,TGTGCCAGCAGTGTAGGACAGGCCTCCTACAATGAGCAGTTCTTC
TRBV5-1,NA,TRBJ2-5,TRBD2,CASGGGQETQYF,TGCGCCAGCGGCGGGGGCCAAGAGACCCAGTACTTC
TRBV4-2,medium-sized,TRBJ2-3,NA,CASSPGWWGTDTQYF,TGTGCCAGCAGCCCAGGGTGGTGGGGCACAGATACGCAGTATTTT
TRBV6-1,NA,TRBJ1-2,NA,CASSVGGQMYGYTF,TGTGCCAGCAGTGTTGGTGGACAGATGTATGGCTACACCTTC